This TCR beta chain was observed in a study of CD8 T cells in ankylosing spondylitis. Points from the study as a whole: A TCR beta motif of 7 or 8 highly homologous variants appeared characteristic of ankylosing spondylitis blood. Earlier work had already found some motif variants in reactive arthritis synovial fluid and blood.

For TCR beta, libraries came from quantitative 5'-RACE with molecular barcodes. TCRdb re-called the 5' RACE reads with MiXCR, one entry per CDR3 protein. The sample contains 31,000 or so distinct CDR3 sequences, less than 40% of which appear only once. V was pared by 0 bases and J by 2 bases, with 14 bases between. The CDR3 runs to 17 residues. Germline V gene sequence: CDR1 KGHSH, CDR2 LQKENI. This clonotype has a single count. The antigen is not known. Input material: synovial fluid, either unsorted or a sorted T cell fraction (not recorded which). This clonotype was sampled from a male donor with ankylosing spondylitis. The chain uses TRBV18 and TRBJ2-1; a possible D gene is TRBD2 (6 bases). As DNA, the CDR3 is TGTGCCAGCTCACCACCCAGGGCGGGGTTCCCCTACAATGAGCAGTTCTTC. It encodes CASSPPRAGFPYNEQFF.